This T cell receptor (beta chain) came from a study of cytotoxic CD8 clonotypes in ibrutinib-treated CLL. Some clones are missing from TCRdb's copy, which holds only in-frame ones; the method was immunoSEQ multiplex PCR. The sample lists around 40,000 clones, around 70% occurring once. Study-level results: Baseline clonality, higher than in age-matched healthy donors, tracked circulating CD8+ T-cell counts.

About this clone itself: Antigen: not known.

The germline V gene has CDR1 SNHLY and CDR2 FYNNEI. V shed 7 bases, J shed 1 base, and the junction held 8 bases outside the gene matches. CDR3 size: 15 residues. The gene calls are TRBV2 and TRBJ2-3; 7 positions match TRBD2. This TCR was recovered from a human donor with chronic lymphocytic leukemia. The starting material was PBMCs, obtained at disease progression, from a patient treated with ibrutinib. CDR3 bases: TGTGCCAGCACCTCCTCGGGGGGTCGCACAGATACGCAGTATTTT. This encodes CASTSSGGRTDTQYF.